This T cell receptor beta chain derives from a study of cytomegalovirus exposure and HLA in healthy donors. With 60 Vbeta and 13 Jbeta primers, the PCR was carried out. Profiling relied on immunoSEQ multiplex PCR, and the TCRdb table lists in-frame clones only, not all of them. The sample gives tens of thousands of clones, roughly three fifths of which show up once; approximately 6% is in the top ten. Trimming removed 7 bases at V and 1 base at J, with 8 bases between. Per germline, CDR1 PRHDT and CDR2 FYEKMQ (reference sequence). The CDR3 consists of 12 residues. The receptor's source is a woman in her twenties or thirties in good health and CMV-seronegative. V usage is TRBV13 and J usage is TRBJ2-7; D remains unclear. The sample comprised PBMCs. CDR3 in amino acids: CASTKTSYEQYF. In DNA, the CDR3 is TGTGCCAGCACCAAGACTTCCTACGAGCAGTACTTC.